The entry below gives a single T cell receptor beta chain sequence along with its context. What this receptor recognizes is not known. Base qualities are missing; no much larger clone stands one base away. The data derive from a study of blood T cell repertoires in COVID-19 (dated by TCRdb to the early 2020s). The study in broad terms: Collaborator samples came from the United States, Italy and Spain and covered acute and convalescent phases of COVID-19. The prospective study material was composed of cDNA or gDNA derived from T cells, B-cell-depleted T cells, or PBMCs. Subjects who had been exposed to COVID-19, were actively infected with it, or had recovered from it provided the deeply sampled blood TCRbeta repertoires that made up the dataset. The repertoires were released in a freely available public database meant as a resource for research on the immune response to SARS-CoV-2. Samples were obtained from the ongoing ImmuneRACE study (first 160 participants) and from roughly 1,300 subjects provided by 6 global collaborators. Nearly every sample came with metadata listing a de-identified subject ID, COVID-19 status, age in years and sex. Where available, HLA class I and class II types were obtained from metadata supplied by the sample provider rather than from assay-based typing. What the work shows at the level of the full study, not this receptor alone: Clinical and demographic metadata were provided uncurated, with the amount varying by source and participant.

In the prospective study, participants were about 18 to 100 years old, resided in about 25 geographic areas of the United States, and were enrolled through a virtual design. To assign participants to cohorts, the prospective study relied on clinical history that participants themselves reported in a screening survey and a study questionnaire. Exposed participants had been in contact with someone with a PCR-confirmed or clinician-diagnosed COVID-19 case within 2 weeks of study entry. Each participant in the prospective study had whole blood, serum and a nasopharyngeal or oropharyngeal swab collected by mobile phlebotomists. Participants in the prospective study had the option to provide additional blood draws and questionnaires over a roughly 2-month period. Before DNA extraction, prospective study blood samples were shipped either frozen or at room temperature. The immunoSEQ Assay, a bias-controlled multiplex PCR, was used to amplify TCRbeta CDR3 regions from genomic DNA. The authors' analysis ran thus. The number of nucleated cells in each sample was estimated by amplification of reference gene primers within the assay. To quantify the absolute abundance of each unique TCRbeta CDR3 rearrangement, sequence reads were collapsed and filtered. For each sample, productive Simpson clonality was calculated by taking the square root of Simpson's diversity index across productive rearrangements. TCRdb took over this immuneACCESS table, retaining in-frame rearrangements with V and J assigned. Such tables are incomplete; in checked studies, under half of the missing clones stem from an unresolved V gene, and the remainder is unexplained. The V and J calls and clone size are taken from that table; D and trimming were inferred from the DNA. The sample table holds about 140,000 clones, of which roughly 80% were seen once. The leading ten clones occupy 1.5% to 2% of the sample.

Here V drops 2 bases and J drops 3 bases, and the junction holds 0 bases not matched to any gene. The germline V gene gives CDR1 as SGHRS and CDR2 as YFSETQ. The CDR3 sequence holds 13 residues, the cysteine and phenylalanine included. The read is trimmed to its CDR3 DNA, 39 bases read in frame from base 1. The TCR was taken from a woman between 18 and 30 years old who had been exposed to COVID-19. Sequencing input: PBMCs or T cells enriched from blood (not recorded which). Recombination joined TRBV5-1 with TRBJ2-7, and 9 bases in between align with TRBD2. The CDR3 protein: CASSFSGGYEQYF. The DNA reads TGCGCCAGCAGCTTTAGCGGGGGCTACGAGCAGTACTTC. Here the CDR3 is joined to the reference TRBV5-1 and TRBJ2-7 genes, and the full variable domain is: KAGVTQTPRYLIKTRGQQVTLSCSPISGHRSVSWYQQTPGQGLQFLFEYFSETQRNKGNFPGRFSGRQFSNSRSEMNVSTLELGDSALYLCASSFSGGYEQYFGPGTRLTVT.